The 12 T cell receptor beta chains presented below share a single source sample, sequenced in a study of blood T cell repertoires in COVID-19 (dated by TCRdb to 2018 to 2021). The library was generated by the immunoSEQ multiplex PCR assay. TCRdb stores this immuneACCESS table with in-frame sequences only. Part of the clones is absent; in the studies checked, under half of the shortfall reflects unresolved V genes, and no reason is known for the rest. Within this sample are about 190,000 clones, with approximately 81% of them counted one time only. About 20% of the sample belongs to the ten largest clones. Input material: peripheral blood. The source of these receptors is a human donor in a cohort sampled during active COVID-19.

This clone was found a few times. The chain is built from TRBV27 and TRBJ2-2; the D is unclear. CDR1 MNHEY and CDR2 SMNVEV come from the germline V gene (reference sequence). The CDR3 length is 14 residues. V was cut by 2 bases and J by 1 base, with 5 bases left in between. Here the CDR3 reads CASSLIQNTGELFF. DNA of the CDR3: TGTGCCAGCAGTTTAATCCAGAACACCGGGGAGCTGTTTTTT.

This rearrangement joins TRBV7-6 to TRBJ2-3, with 7 positions matching TRBD2. Unmatched junction bases numbered 19, after V lost 2 bases and J lost 5 bases. Germline loops: CDR1 SGHVS, CDR2 FNYEAQ. The CDR3 extends over 19 amino acids. The CDR3 sequence is CASSLLARGSWGGGDTQYF. As DNA, the CDR3 is TGTGCCAGCAGCTTACTCGCTAGAGGATCCTGGGGCGGGGGAGATACGCAGTATTTT.

The chain uses TRBV19 and TRBJ2-1; 7 positions match TRBD2. This CDR3 has 13 residues. CDR1 LNHDA and CDR2 SQIVND come from the germline V gene (reference sequence). After removal of 7 bases from V and 8 bases from J, the junction contained 8 bases not matched to a gene. The CDR3 coding sequence is TGTGCCAGTAACAGCGGGATGTCCGATGAGCAGTTCTTC. Its translation: CASNSGMSDEQFF.

V is TRBV3-1 (or the pseudogene TRBV3-2) and J is TRBJ2-5, with D maybe TRBD2 (5 bases). Germline CDR1 reads LGHDT; CDR2 reads YNNKEL (reference sequence). V dropped 4 bases and J dropped 2 bases, with 8 bases sitting between them. This CDR3 has 13 residues. The CDR3, as DNA: TGTGCCAGCAGCCGAACTAGACAAGAGACCCAGTACTTC. Translating it yields CASSRTRQETQYF.

This chain connects TRBV6-5 to TRBJ1-2; TRBD1 agrees at 10 bases. V trimming: 5 bases; J trimming: 7 bases; junction bases outside the gene matches: 4. The CDR3 contains 13 residues. CDR1 and CDR2 (germline): MNHEY, SVGAGI. CDR3 residues: CASSPGQGIGYTF. The CDR3 nucleotides read TGTGCCAGCAGTCCGGGACAGGGGATTGGCTACACCTTC.

V is TRBV11-2 and J is TRBJ2-1; TRBD2 matches 8 bases. J lost 2 bases, V lost 5 bases, and 14 bases had no gene match. The CDR3 has 18 residues. Germline values: CDR1 SGHAT, CDR2 FQNNGV. CDR3 protein: CASSLVIPAGETYNEQFF. The CDR3 DNA is TGTGCCAGCAGCCTAGTCATCCCAGCGGGAGAGACCTACAATGAGCAGTTCTTC.

This sequence joins TRBV3-1 (or the pseudogene TRBV3-2) and TRBJ1-1; 9 bases map to TRBD1. The trim removed 3 bases at V and 5 bases at J, leaving 4 bases unmatched. Germline V CDR1 and CDR2: LGHDT, YNNKEL (reference sequence). This CDR3 region has 14 residues. The DNA for the CDR3 is TGTGCCAGCAGCCACGGACAGGGGAGGACTGAAGCTTTCTTT. Translating it yields CASSHGQGRTEAFF.

This clone appeared a single time. This rearrangement joins TRBV7-2 to TRBJ2-6; no firm D call. V was trimmed by 5 bases and J by 3 bases, leaving 11 bases between them. The CDR3 totals 15 residues. Germline V gives CDR1 SGHTA, CDR2 FQGNSA. CDR3 sequence: CASSLESLGANVLTF. The CDR3 region has the DNA TGTGCCAGCAGCCTGGAGAGCCTTGGGGCCAACGTCCTGACTTTC.

V is TRBV5-6 and J is TRBJ2-5, with D tentatively TRBD1 (5 bases). The CDR3 has 16 amino acids. Germline CDR1 SGHDT, CDR2 YYEEEE. The ends were cut back, 0 bases at V and 2 bases at J, with 14 bases in the middle. CDR3 sequence reads: CASSLGPDRVQETQYF. The CDR3 region has the DNA TGTGCCAGCAGCTTGGGACCCGACAGAGTGCAAGAGACCCAGTACTTC.

In its sample, this clone was seen a few times. The chain carries TRBV3-1 (or the pseudogene TRBV3-2) and TRBJ1-2; a possible D gene is TRBD1 (5 bases). Germline V gene sequence: CDR1 LGHDT, CDR2 YNNKEL (reference sequence). The CDR3 length is 15 residues. V lost 3 bases and J lost 2, with 13 bases in between. CDR3 nucleotides: TGTGCCAGCAGCCAGGGGCCTTCCTCGAACTATGGCTACACCTTC. Its protein is CASSQGPSSNYGYTF.

The chain recombines TRBV28 with TRBJ1-5; 10 bases match TRBD1. The CDR3 is 17 residues long. V trimming: 2 bases; J trimming: 5 bases; junction bases outside the gene matches: 9. Germline loops: CDR1 MDHEN, CDR2 SYDVKM. CDR3 bases: TGTGCCAGCAGTTTAGGCGGGGGACAGGGGCTCTATCAGCCCCAGCATTTT. Its translation is CASSLGGGQGLYQPQHF.

The rearrangement uses TRBV27 and TRBJ2-4, with D possibly being TRBD1 (6 bases). V was trimmed by 5 bases and J by 1 base, leaving 21 bases between them. CDR1 is MNHEY, CDR2 SMNVEV, per germline (reference sequence). The CDR3 runs to 18 residues. This CDR3 is CASSPRTAPVDAKNIQYF. CDR3 nucleotide sequence: TGTGCCAGCAGTCCCCGGACAGCCCCCGTAGATGCCAAAAACATTCAGTACTTC.